This entry lists 9 T cell receptor beta chains sequenced from one sample in a study of Graves' ophthalmopathy and Graves' hyperthyroidism. The sequenced template was RNA, covering the TCR beta CDR3 region. Second-round multiplex PCR came after first-round RT-PCR with HTBI primers. In TCRdb, the multiplex PCR reads were re-called with MiXCR into one record per CDR3 protein. Seen here are some 1.1 million distinct CDR3 sequences, roughly 35% observed once, and the top ten hold roughly 10%. The specimen was peripheral blood or thyroid tissue (not recorded which). These receptors all stem from an adult man with Graves' hyperthyroidism.

The table lists this clonotype with many counts. V usage is TRBV12-3 or TRBV12-4 and J usage is TRBJ1-2, with D uncertain. Trimming left V 3 bases short and J 6 bases short, with 11 bases between. This CDR3 comprises 13 residues. In DNA, the CDR3 is TGTGCCAGCAGTTTTGTCCCCCGCAATGGCTACACCTTC. Translation gives CASSFVPRNGYTF.

Regarding this clonotype: A much more abundant neighbour one base away suggests this may be a read error. V gene TRBV20-1 combines with J gene TRBJ1-5, with TRBD1 as a possible D gene (5 bases). This CDR3 contains 15 residues. The germline V gene has CDR1 DFQATT and CDR2 SNEGSKA (reference sequence). The CDR3 sequence: CSAGDRWGYNQPQHF. CDR3 in DNA: TGCAGTGCTGGAGACCGGTGGGGGTATAATCAGCCCCAGCATTTT.

The rearrangement joins TRBV2 to TRBJ1-4; 8 positions agree with TRBD1. The V gene's germline CDR1 is SNHLY and CDR2 FYNNEI. J lost 12 bases, V lost 6 bases, and 9 bases had no gene match. The CDR3 contains 13 residues. CDR3 residues: CASRQGEIIQLFF. CDR3 coding DNA: TGTGCCAGCAGACAGGGGGAAATTATCCAACTGTTTTTT.

A few counts support this clonotype. The CDR3 protein is CASSSANYGYTIYF. CDR3 bases: TGTGCCAGCAGTTCAGCTAACTATGGCTACACCATATATTTT. The genes are TRBV12-3 or TRBV12-4 and TRBJ1-3; D is unclear. V lost 4 bases and J 8 bases, leaving 15 bases between the germline ends. The CDR3 runs to 14 residues.

This clonotype turned up a few times. The rearrangement links TRBV29-1 to TRBJ1-1; D is uncertain. This CDR3 spans 12 amino acids. Trimming pared 8 bases from V and 3 bases from J, leaving 13 bases between. Germline CDR1 is SQVTM and CDR2 is ANQGSEA. The CDR3 spells CSLSVLDTEAFF. The CDR3 nucleotides read TGCAGCTTAAGTGTATTGGACACTGAAGCTTTCTTT.

At least ten counts were recorded for this clonotype. The V and J genes are TRBV7-9 and TRBJ2-7; TRBD2 matches 7 bases. Germline V CDR1 and CDR2: SEHNR, FQNEAQ (reference sequence). The CDR3 has 17 amino acids. The V segment lost 6 bases and the J segment 1 base; nucleotides outside the gene matches: 15. The CDR3 sequence is CASRSRDSREQSYEQYF. The CDR3 DNA reads as TGTGCCAGCAGATCCAGGGATTCGCGGGAGCAGTCCTACGAGCAGTACTTC. The whole variable domain, remainder taken from reference TRBV7-9 and TRBJ2-7, is DTGVSQNPRHKITKRGQNVTFRCDPISEHNRLYWYRQTLGQGPEFLTYFQNEAQLEKSRLLSDRFSAERPKGSFSTLEIQRTEQGDSAMYLCASRSRDSREQSYEQYFGPGTRLTVT.

The genes are TRBV15 and TRBJ1-6; D not resolved. CDR1 LNHNV and CDR2 YYDKDF come from the germline V gene (reference sequence). The CDR3 has 13 residues. The germline V and J ends were trimmed by 1 base and 10 bases, with 8 bases remaining between them. CDR3 DNA sequence: TGTGCCACCAGCAGAGGGGTCCGATCACCCCTCCACTTT. Translated, it gives CATSRGVRSPLHF.

This clonotype was observed many times. The rearrangement links TRBV11-2 to TRBJ2-7; TRBD2 matches 7 bases. The CDR3 spans 18 residues. Per the germline V gene, CDR1 is SGHAT and CDR2 is FQNNGV. The V gene end was trimmed by 5 bases and the J gene end by 1 base; junction bases not matched to a gene: 17. The CDR3 coding sequence is TGTGCCAGCAGCCTGAGTGGCGGGATGGGGGGGGAGTCCTACGAGCAGTACTTC. It codes for CASSLSGGMGGESYEQYF.

V gene TRBV9 combines with J gene TRBJ1-6, with D unresolved. Trimming removed 0 bases from V and 6 bases from J, with 10 bases in between. The CDR3 covers 15 residues. The V gene's germline CDR1 is SGDLS and CDR2 YYNGEE. CDR3 DNA sequence: TGTGCCAGCAGCGTAGACGGTGTGGCTAATTCACCCCTCCACTTT. Amino acids: CASSVDGVANSPLHF.